This T cell receptor (beta chain) was identified during a study of blood T cell repertoires in COVID-19. This CDR3 is 13 amino acids long. Germline CDR1 SGHDN, CDR2 FVKESK. Deletions cut 3 bases from V and 4 bases from J, with 10 bases between. Profiled with immunoSEQ multiplex PCR; TCRdb holds only in-frame clones, not every one. The sample shows around 300,000 clones, around 89% of them seen only once. The sequenced material came from peripheral blood. The chain carries TRBV14 and TRBJ2-7, with D possibly matching TRBD1 (6 bases). The origin of this receptor is a woman aged 45-65 years with active or convalescent COVID-19. CDR3 coding DNA: TGTGCCAGCAGCCACCAGGGGTCATACGAGCAGTACTTC. Protein product: CASSHQGSYEQYF.